Listed below are T cell receptor beta chains from one sample, sequenced in a study of OX40 agonist ivuxolimab in advanced cancers. Clones were read by immunoSEQ multiplex PCR, and TCRdb kept only the in-frame ones, dropping some. The sample gives tens of thousands of clones, about 85% of which show up once; 2.5% to 3% is in the top ten. The starting material was CD4+ or CD8+ T cells sorted from blood, obtained in a trial of the OX40 agonist ivuxolimab. The receptors here all came from an adult with an advanced solid tumor such as melanoma, head and neck, liver or kidney cancer. The CDR3 runs from the conserved cysteine through the conserved F or W.

>19|TRBV9|TRBJ2-1
CASSVAPGMTSGGYNEQFF
>13|TRBV7-3|TRBJ1-1
CASSSQGNTEAFF
>14|TRBV2|TRBJ1-5
CASSGPNSNQPQHF
>12|TRBV30|TRBJ1-1
CAWGPRNTEAFF
>12|TRBV19|TRBJ2-3
CASSDLGDTQYF
>16|TRBV7-2|TRBJ2-2
CASSSGTAANTGELFF
>13|TRBV6-1|TRBJ2-7
CASAGVWFYEQYF
>14|TRBV5-4|TRBJ2-2
CASSRGTDTGELFF
>13|TRBV27|TRBJ1-2
CASSLSGAGGYTF
>12|TRBV11-2|TRBJ2-7
CASSLMANEQYF
>15|TRBV6-5|TRBJ2-7
CASSKSSFWSYEQYF
>15|TRBV28|TRBJ2-7
CASSLGLAGDDEQYF
>15|TRBV28|TRBJ2-1
CATGTSGRVVHEQFF
>16|TRBV7-8|TRBJ2-3
CASSLERGRITDTQYF
>15|TRBV6-5|TRBJ2-7
CASSSSAGGPGEQYF
>12|TRBV6-5|TRBJ2-7
CASSRTGNEQYF
>15|TRBV9|TRBJ2-3
CASSVGGLATDTQYF
>19|TRBV11-2|TRBJ2-6
CASSIIKGRGTDGANVLTF
>14|TRBV9|TRBJ2-1
CASSTRNGESGQFF
>12|TRBV28|TRBJ2-7
CASTQGAGEQYF
>12|TRBV2|TRBJ2-7
CASSETVREQYF
>14|TRBV30|TRBJ2-2
CAWRKTGNTGELFF
>13|TRBV19|TRBJ2-3
CASRRGRTDTQYF
>14|TRBV18|TRBJ1-1
CASSPQGADTEAFF
>14|TRBV5-5|TRBJ1-2
CASSLINRVNGYTF
>16|TRBV28|TRBJ2-1
CASSTLAGGAYNEQFF
>15|TRBV6-5|TRBJ1-5
CASGRGAYSNQPQHF
>15|TRBV19|TRBJ2-3
CASSRQFGYTDTQYF
>14|TRBV7-3|TRBJ2-1
CASSSTSGSNEQFF
>12|TRBV15|TRBJ2-7
CATSRDPYEQYF
>12|TRBV11-1|TRBJ2-7
CASRIRTYEQYF
>17|TRBV11-3|TRBJ2-3
CASSLDSGLAGEDTQYF
>13|TRBV11-2|TRBJ1-2
CASSLSLKVGYTF
>18|TRBV4-1|TRBJ2-2
CASSQPRASGRNTGELFF
>13|TRBV6-6|TRBJ1-1
CASSLTAATEAFF
>13|TRBV10-3|TRBJ2-7
CATGTGGSDEQYF
>14|TRBV7-9|TRBJ1-6
CASSLLEPREGLHF
>14|TRBV27|TRBJ2-4
CASSARGEVNIQYF
>19|TRBV28|TRBJ2-2
CASRFIPSSGLASTGELFF
>13|TRBV28|TRBJ1-2
CASRITGPYGYTF
>15|TRBV7-6|TRBJ1-3
CASSLAQSSGNTIYF
>17|TRBV11-2|TRBJ1-3
CASSLWGTGLSGNTIYF
>14|TRBV4-1|TRBJ2-1
CASTPAGGRNEQFF
>14|TRBV6-5|TRBJ2-1
CASGYRGSYNEQFF
>16|TRBV5-1|TRBJ1-2
CASTLGGDRGRGGYTF
>16|TRBV19|TRBJ1-5
CASSIPGSFGNQPQHF
>15|TRBV7-2|TRBJ2-2
CASSLAAGRAGELFF
>17|TRBV7-9|TRBJ1-1
CASSLGSNRGRRTEAFF
>15|TRBV9|TRBJ2-1
CASSVGAGAYNEQFF
>14|TRBV19|TRBJ1-5
CASSISRGNQPQHF
>13|TRBV30|TRBJ1-5
CAWAQGAGQPQHF
>13|TRBV30|TRBJ2-7
CAWSPGLTYEQYF
>11|TRBV10-3|TRBJ1-4
CAISGDEKLFF
>16|TRBV4-1|TRBJ1-5
CASSQDGTGGNQPQHF
>18|TRBV28|TRBJ2-3
CASSSDFRLAGDTDTQYF
>13|TRBV9|TRBJ1-5
CASSVGGQRPQHF
>13|TRBV27|TRBJ2-3
CASSLSGTDTQYF
>12|TRBV6-5|TRBJ2-7
CASSRGSGEQYF
>16|TRBV4-1|TRBJ1-4
CASSHHRDGNNEKLFF